This T cell receptor (beta chain) derives from a study of tumor-infiltrating lymphocytes in primary liver carcinoma. Germline V gene data show CDR1 as SGHTS and CDR2 as YDEGEE. The CDR3 is 16 amino acids. The study co-extracted DNA and RNA from around 20-30 mg of unsorted bulk tissue. Constant-region priming of around 490 ng total RNA yielded TCR beta cDNA. Three nested multiplex PCR rounds of slightly modified ARM-PCR generated TCR beta libraries. Rounds one and two of PCR, each of roughly 10 cycles, were primed with TRBV1-TRBV30 forward primers and a C-beta reverse primer. Via MiXCR, TCRdb re-called the multiplex PCR reads, giving one row per CDR3 protein. This sample has fewer than 150,000 distinct CDR3 sequences, with around 60% found just once. This clonotype has just a few counts. One end of the junction varies from germline; a read error may be responsible.

The material sequenced was liver tumor tissue from sampling region 1. Subset defined: tumor region T1, superior pole. This sequence was found in a woman between 55 and 75 years old with primary liver carcinoma and hepatitis B virus infection. V is TRBV5-8 and J is TRBJ2-3; 13 bases match TRBD2. The CDR3 bases are TGTGCCAGTAGCTTAGGACTAGCGGGAGCGAGGGATACGCAGTATTTT. It translates to CASSLGLAGARDTQYF. The variable domain in full, completed from reference TRBV5-8 and TRBJ2-3, reads EAGVTQSPTHLIKTRGQQATLRCSPISGHTSVYWYQQALGLGLQFLLWYDEGEERNRGNFPPRFSGRQFPNYSSELNVNALELEDSALYLCASSLGLAGARDTQYFGPGTRLTVL.